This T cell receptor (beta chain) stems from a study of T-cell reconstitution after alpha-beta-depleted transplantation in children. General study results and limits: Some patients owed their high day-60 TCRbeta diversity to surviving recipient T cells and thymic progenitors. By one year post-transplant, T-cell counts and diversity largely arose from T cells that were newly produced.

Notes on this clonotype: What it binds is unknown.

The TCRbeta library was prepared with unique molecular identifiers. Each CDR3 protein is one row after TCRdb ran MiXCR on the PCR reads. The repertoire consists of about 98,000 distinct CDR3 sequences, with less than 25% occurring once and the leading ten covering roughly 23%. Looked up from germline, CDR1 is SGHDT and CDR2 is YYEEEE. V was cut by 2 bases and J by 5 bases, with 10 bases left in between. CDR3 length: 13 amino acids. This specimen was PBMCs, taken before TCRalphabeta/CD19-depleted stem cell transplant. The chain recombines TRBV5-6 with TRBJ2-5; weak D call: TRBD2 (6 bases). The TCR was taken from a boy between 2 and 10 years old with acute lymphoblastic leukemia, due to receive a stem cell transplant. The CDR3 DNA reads TGTGCCAGCAGCTTAGGAGGGCTGGAGACCCAGTACTTC. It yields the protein CASSLGGLETQYF.